The following is a T cell receptor (beta chain) sequence with its context. This clonotype has a handful of counts. Its antigen is currently not known. Per-base qualities were not stored, and no clone one base away is much larger. This sample's treatment or condition label indicates: live attenuated yellow fever vaccine strain. At every blood-draw timepoint, two biological replicates of bulk PBMCs were collected. PBMCs were isolated from peripheral blood using a standard Ficoll-Paque protocol. TriZol was used to extract RNA from bulk PBMCs, CD4 and CD8 fractions, and dextramer-positive and dextramer-negative fractions. The sequencing machine was an Illumina NovaSeq 6000. Synthesis of TCR cDNA relied on 5'RACE template switching, a step that introduced a universal primer site along with unique molecular identifiers. Priming for cDNA synthesis came from both the TCR alpha and TCR beta constant segments. Two PCR steps were used to amplify libraries, with sample barcodes and sequencing adapters being added in the second step. Sequencing of libraries was done on Illumina HiSeq 2500 (2x100 bp) or NovaSeq (2x150 bp). Under the source paper's analysis protocol: MIGEC was used to demultiplex reads and collapse the reads into UMI consensus sequences, and MiXCR was used for V(D)J alignment. Vaccine-responding clonotypes were defined with edgeR using replicate PBMC samples, requiring FDR below 0.01 and a log2 fold change above 5 up to day 15. Each bulk clonotype received a CD4 or CD8 identity based on whether the sequenced CD4 or CD8 repertoire contained that clonotype at higher abundance. TCRdb ran its own pipeline on the public reads, namely fastp trimming at Q25 and MiXCR clone calling, and kept in-frame beta chains. All rows with the same CDR3 protein become a single entry with the most common DNA and genes. V and J calls and clone size were set by TCRdb, not the authors. For this sample the table gives hundreds of thousands of distinct CDR3 sequences, of which approximately 3.8% were detected only once. The biggest ten clones account for roughly a quarter of the sample.

The data derive from a study of T cells after yellow fever vaccination (dated by TCRdb to between 2017 and 2020). Turning to the overall study: The SMART-Seq v4 Ultra Low Input RNA kit was used to prepare libraries from fractions with low cell numbers. Two healthy male donors, one aged 18 to 29 and one aged 30 to 40 years, made up the cohort. To follow T-cell clones before and after both primary and booster YFV17D yellow fever vaccination, bulk TCR alpha and beta repertoires underwent longitudinal sequencing. Blood was collected at multiple timepoints before and after primary and secondary immunization, and bulk PBMC replicates and cell subsets were isolated. Findings and caveats that apply to the study as a whole: The study included only a couple of donors, which limits how far the findings can be generalized. After the booster, most of the clones that had expanded following primary vaccination were detected again (roughly 97% of CD4 and roughly nine tenths of CD8), which suggests that memory was broadly maintained. Because abundant contaminating clonotypes from the bulk population could be contained in FACS-sorted repertoires, computational filtering was required. Compared with the primary T-cell response, the secondary T-cell response was weaker but faster, peaking on day 5 rather than day 15. A small share of clonotypes was detected in both CD4 and CD8 compartments, with the overlap likely arising from convergent recombination.

V lost 2 bases and J lost 3 bases; the stretch between them is 11 bases long. Based on the germline V gene (reference sequence), the CDR1 and CDR2 sequences are SGHKS and YYEKEE. The CDR3 spans 14 residues, from the cysteine through the phenylalanine. The DNA shown is the 42-base CDR3, in frame from base 1. The source is a young man who received the YFV17D yellow fever vaccine. In this chain, TRBV5-5 is recombined with TRBJ1-1, with TRBD1 as a weak D call on 5 bases. The sample consisted of PBMCs, taken on the day of the yellow fever booster vaccination. The DNA sequence is as follows: TGTGCCAGCAGCTTATGGGGGACCCACACTGAAGCTTTCTTT. Translated, this gives CASSLWGTHTEAFF.